These 3 T cell receptor beta chains were all obtained from the same sample, sequenced in a study of T cell responses to AZD1222 COVID-19 vaccine. The repertoire was sequenced with immunoSEQ multiplex PCR; TCRdb's copy has only in-frame clones and lacks some. The sample records roughly 56,000 clones, approximately 85% being singletons. Sequencing was performed on peripheral blood, taken on day 0 of AZD1222 vaccination. Receptors originate from an adult in good health.

The J gene is TRBJ2-1, the V gene TRBV5-4; D possibly corresponds to TRBD2 (6 bases). Germline V CDR1 and CDR2: SGHNT, YYREEE (reference sequence). CDR3 length equals 12 residues. Trimming shortened V by 4 bases and J by 6 bases, and 8 bases separated the two germline ends. CDR3 nucleotides: TGTGCCAGCAGCGTGGGGGGCAATGAGCAGTTCTTC. As protein: CASSVGGNEQFF.

V usage is TRBV6-5 and J usage is TRBJ2-2; no firm D call. The CDR3 spans 11 residues. Between the trimmed V and J ends, which lost 5 bases and 4 bases, there was a span of 2 bases. In germline, CDR1 is MNHEY, CDR2 SVGAGI. The CDR3 region has the DNA TGTGCCAGCAGTCGCACCGGGGAGCTGTTTTTT. It is translated as CASSRTGELFF.

The J gene is TRBJ2-7, the V gene TRBV7-9; D remains ambiguous. V was trimmed by 1 base and J by 1 base, leaving 5 bases between them. The CDR3 is 13 amino acids. CDR1 is SEHNR and CDR2 is FQNEAQ in the germline V gene (reference sequence). CDR3 sequence (DNA): TGTGCCAGCAGCTTAGACGGGTCCTACGAGCAGTACTTC. Amino acids: CASSLDGSYEQYF.